This passage covers 16 T cell receptor beta chains from one sample sequenced in a study of cytomegalovirus exposure and HLA in healthy donors (TCRdb year 2017). Library method: the immunoSEQ multiplex PCR assay. In its TCRdb copy, this immuneACCESS table keeps in-frame sequences only and misses some clones. Where compared with another copy, unresolved V genes explain less than half of these, and the others have no known cause. For this sample there are 140,000 or so clones; approximately 90% appear just once. Jointly, the top ten make up 0.6% to 0.8% of the sample. The sample consisted of PBMCs. These TCRs come from a man aged 18 to 30 in good health and CMV-seronegative.

This clone was seen only once. This chain connects TRBV30 to TRBJ1-1; no clear D gene. CDR1 and CDR2 (germline): GTSNPN, SVGIG (reference sequence). Between the trimmed V and J ends, which lost 0 bases and 3 bases, there was a span of 8 bases. The CDR3 runs 13 residues. CDR3 region: CAWSVINYTEAFF. CDR3 nucleotides: TGTGCCTGGAGTGTAATCAACTACACTGAAGCTTTCTTT.

This clone was seen a handful of times. The rearrangement joins TRBV2 to TRBJ1-6; a weak D match, TRBD1 (5 bases). With 3 bases removed from V and 10 bases from J, the gap between germline ends came to 13 bases. There are 14 residues in the CDR3. The V gene's germline CDR1 is SNHLY and CDR2 FYNNEI. CDR3 in amino acids: CASSDRGDYSPLHF. CDR3 nucleotide sequence: TGTGCCAGCAGTGACCGGGGGGACTACTCACCCCTCCACTTT. The full variable domain, completed using reference TRBV2 and TRBJ1-6, is EPEVTQTPSHQVTQMGQEVILRCVPISNHLYFYWYRQILGQKVEFLVSFYNNEISEKSEIFDDQFSVERPDGSNFTLKIRSTKLEDSAMYFCASSDRGDYSPLHFGNGTRLTVT.

The chain couples TRBV27 to TRBJ2-2; D uncertain. V was shortened by 5 bases and J by 0 bases, with 7 bases between the two germline ends. Germline V gene sequence: CDR1 MNHEY, CDR2 SMNVEV (reference sequence). This CDR3 comprises 14 residues. This CDR3 reads CASSPLPNTGELFF. In DNA, the CDR3 is TGTGCCAGCAGTCCTCTACCGAACACCGGGGAGCTGTTTTTT.

This clone is a singleton in its sample. The chain links TRBV2 to TRBJ2-7; D possibly corresponds to TRBD2 (6 bases). There are 14 residues in the CDR3. Germline V CDR1 and CDR2: SNHLY, FYNNEI. V shed 6 bases and J shed 6 bases, with 18 bases lying between them. This CDR3 is CASRGEDRSREQYF. CDR3 nucleotide sequence: TGTGCCAGCAGAGGGGAGGATAGGTCGCGCGAGCAGTACTTC. The variable domain in full, with the rest retrieved from reference TRBV2 and TRBJ2-7, is EPEVTQTPSHQVTQMGQEVILRCVPISNHLYFYWYRQILGQKVEFLVSFYNNEISEKSEIFDDQFSVERPDGSNFTLKIRSTKLEDSAMYFCASRGEDRSREQYFGPGTRLTVT.

This sequence joins TRBV5-6 and TRBJ2-3, with 11 bases aligning to TRBD2. Trimming at V came to 2 bases and at J to 0 bases, leaving 2 bases not matched to a gene. In germline, CDR1 is SGHDT, CDR2 YYEEEE. The CDR3 extends over 16 amino acids. The CDR3 loop reads CASSFRLAGSTDTQYF. The CDR3 DNA reads as TGTGCCAGCAGCTTCCGACTAGCGGGAAGCACAGATACGCAGTATTTT.

V usage is TRBV19 and J usage is TRBJ1-5; 8 nucleotides line up with TRBD1. The germline CDR1 and CDR2 sequences are LNHDA and SQIVND (reference sequence). The ends lost 4 bases at V and 3 bases at J; junction bases unmatched: 8. This CDR3 has 16 amino acids. The CDR3 DNA reads as TGTGCCAGTAGTAAGACTCAGGGGGCGAACAATCAGCCCCAGCATTTT. Protein sequence: CASSKTQGANNQPQHF.

This rearrangement joins TRBV5-1 to TRBJ2-7; D possibly corresponds to TRBD2 (7 bases). The CDR3 totals 16 residues. Per the germline V gene, CDR1 is SGHRS and CDR2 is YFSETQ. V lost 4 bases, J lost 4 bases, and 21 bases lay in between. The CDR3 reads CASSTGLQGVQYEQYF. The DNA of the CDR3 is TGCGCCAGCAGCACGGGACTACAGGGAGTACAGTACGAGCAGTACTTC. Filled out from reference TRBV5-1 and TRBJ2-7, the complete variable domain reads KAGVTQTPRYLIKTRGQQVTLSCSPISGHRSVSWYQQTPGQGLQFLFEYFSETQRNKGNFPGRFSGRQFSNSRSEMNVSTLELGDSALYLCASSTGLQGVQYEQYFGPGTRLTVT.

CDR3 residues: CASSVSSGRADNEQFF. CDR3 coding DNA: TGTGCCAGCAGCGTGTCTAGCGGGAGGGCCGACAATGAGCAGTTCTTC. The chain couples TRBV9 to TRBJ2-1, with 12 bases fitting TRBD2. Trimming removed 2 bases from V and 5 bases from J; junction bases left unmatched: 5. The CDR3 contains 16 residues. Germline values: CDR1 SGDLS, CDR2 YYNGEE.

CDR3 nucleotide sequence: TGTGCCAGCAGTGAAAGGGGACTAGCGGGAGCACAGCAGTTCTTC. This encodes CASSERGLAGAQQFF. The gene calls are TRBV6-1 and TRBJ2-1; 14 nucleotides line up with TRBD2. V lost 2 bases to trimming and J lost 11 bases; unmatched junction nucleotides: 5. The CDR3 consists of 15 residues. CDR1 and CDR2 from the germline V gene are MNHNS and SASEGT.

The rearrangement links TRBV7-9 to TRBJ1-4; 9 bases align to TRBD1. The CDR3 runs 15 residues. Germline CDR1 and CDR2: SEHNR and FQNEAQ (reference sequence). V was clipped by 5 bases and J by 7 bases; unmatched bases: 8. CDR3 sequence (DNA): TGTGCCAGCAGCGCAAGACAGGGGGGTGGTGAAAAACTGTTTTTT. It encodes CASSARQGGGEKLFF.

The chain is built from TRBV9 and TRBJ2-1, with TRBD1 matching over 7 bases. The CDR3 extends over 19 amino acids. The V gene's germline CDR1 is SGDLS and CDR2 YYNGEE. The ends lost 1 base at V and 2 bases at J; junction bases unmatched: 15. The CDR3 nucleotides read TGTGCCAGCAGCGTATCTCCCTCGACAGGGAAGAACACCTACAATGAGCAGTTCTTC. Translation: CASSVSPSTGKNTYNEQFF.

The chain uses TRBV19 and TRBJ1-2; 8 nucleotides line up with TRBD1. V lost 8 bases, J lost 5 bases, and 7 bases stayed unmatched. The CDR3 spans 13 residues. Germline CDR1 LNHDA, CDR2 SQIVND (reference sequence). Written as DNA, the CDR3 is TGTGCCAGTTCCCCACAGGGGGGATATGGCTACACCTTC. Translating gives CASSPQGGYGYTF.

The V and J genes are TRBV27 and TRBJ2-5, with a tentative D call TRBD1 (7 bases). Trimming left V 4 bases short and J 1 base short, with 13 bases between. Germline V gene data show CDR1 as MNHEY and CDR2 as SMNVEV (reference sequence). CDR3 length equals 15 residues. The CDR3 nucleotides are TGTGCCAGCAGTTGGGGGGACAGAACCCAAGAGACCCAGTACTTC. As protein: CASSWGDRTQETQYF.

J is TRBJ1-2 and V is TRBV6-1; D gene unclear. V was clipped by 7 bases and J by 5 bases, with 11 bases between them. This CDR3 comprises 12 residues. CDR1 and CDR2 (germline): MNHNS, SASEGT. The CDR3 DNA follows: TGTGCCAGCATTCCCCTAATTTATGGCTACACCTTC. Protein: CASIPLIYGYTF.

The genes are TRBV19 and TRBJ2-1; 9 nucleotides align to TRBD2. The CDR3 sequence is 15 residues long. Germline CDR1 is LNHDA and CDR2 is SQIVND (reference sequence). With 3 bases clipped from V and 3 bases from J, the junction kept 3 bases outside the gene matches. The DNA of the CDR3 is TGTGCCAGTAGTATCCTAGCGGGGTACTACAATGAGCAGTTCTTC. It yields the protein CASSILAGYYNEQFF.

This clone was seen only a few times. The rearrangement links TRBV28 to TRBJ2-1, with 8 bases aligning to TRBD1. Per germline, CDR1 MDHEN and CDR2 SYDVKM. V trimming: 8 bases; J trimming: 3 bases; junction bases outside the gene matches: 9. CDR3 size: 15 residues. As DNA, the CDR3 is TGTGCCAGCCGCCGGGCGACAGGGGTCTACAATGAGCAGTTCTTC. Protein sequence: CASRRATGVYNEQFF.